Presented here are 26 T cell receptor beta chains from one specimen sequenced in a study of OX40 agonist ivuxolimab in advanced cancers. Produced via immunoSEQ multiplex PCR; TCRdb's table is partial and in-frame only. The data show 70,000 to 85,000 clones, with approximately 84% seen just once and roughly 2% held by the top ten. The sequencing here drew on CD4+ or CD8+ T cells sorted from blood, taken in a trial of the OX40 agonist ivuxolimab. These receptor sequences come from an adult with an advanced solid tumor such as melanoma, head and neck, liver or kidney cancer.

The V and J genes are TRBV19 and TRBJ2-7, with D uncertain. Germline V gene sequence: CDR1 LNHDA, CDR2 SQIVND (reference sequence). V was cut by 5 bases and J by 5 bases, with 16 bases left in between. The CDR3 is made up of 14 amino acids. The CDR3 bases are TGTGCCAGTAGTCCCCGACGGGCAGGTAACGAGCAGTACTTC. Translated, it gives CASSPRRAGNEQYF.

A few counts support this clone. This chain connects TRBV4-1 to TRBJ2-5; perhaps TRBD2 as D (5 bases). CDR3 length: 18 amino acids. Trimming left V 1 base short and J 4 bases short, with 22 bases between. CDR1 is MGHRA and CDR2 is YSYEKL in the germline V gene. The CDR3 DNA reads TGCGCCAGCAGCCAAGGTGGATTTAGCCGCCGGGATTTAGAGACCCAGTACTTC. The encoded protein is CASSQGGFSRRDLETQYF.

This clone was picked up one time. This CDR3 is CASSPGGGFNEQFF. The CDR3 DNA follows: TGCGCCAGCAGCCCTGGGGGCGGCTTCAATGAGCAGTTCTTC. This chain joins TRBV5-1 and TRBJ2-1, with a possible D match to TRBD1 (6 bases). This CDR3 spans 14 amino acids. The germline gives CDR1 SGHRS, CDR2 YFSETQ. Deletions cut 4 bases from V and 6 bases from J, with 14 bases between.

The chain has TRBV7-2 and TRBJ1-2, with a tentative D call TRBD1 (5 bases). CDR3 size: 14 residues. Germline-derived CDR1 and CDR2 are SGHTA and FQGNSA. The V end was cut by 1 base, the J end by 1 base, with 7 bases between. The CDR3 DNA follows: TGTGCCAGCAGCTTAGACGGGGGTAACTATGGCTACACCTTC. Its translation: CASSLDGGNYGYTF.

This clone was found once. The CDR3 protein is CASSPTGNRGTDTQYF. CDR3 nucleotide sequence: TGTGCCAGCTCACCCACAGGGAATCGGGGCACAGATACGCAGTATTTT. This chain links TRBV18 with TRBJ2-3; the D gene is possibly TRBD1 (6 bases). The CDR3 has 16 amino acids. Trimming stripped 3 bases from V and 1 base from J, with 14 bases between. Germline values: CDR1 KGHSH, CDR2 LQKENI.

The CDR3 bases are TGTGCCAGCAGCTTGCGAAGGTCGGGGCTCCCCGGCGGGGAGCTGTTTTTT. Protein sequence: CASSLRRSGLPGGELFF. This chain joins TRBV5-6 and TRBJ2-2, with D perhaps assigned TRBD1 or TRBD2 (5 bases each). V lost 1 base to trimming and J lost 7 bases, with 20 bases between them. The V gene's germline CDR1 is SGHDT and CDR2 YYEEEE. The CDR3 is 17 amino acids.

This sequence joins TRBV27 and TRBJ2-3; 10 nucleotides match TRBD2. V was clipped by 0 bases and J by 9 bases; unmatched bases: 9. The CDR3 totals 16 residues. CDR1 is MNHEY and CDR2 is SMNVEV in the germline V gene (reference sequence). The CDR3 coding sequence is TGTGCCAGCAGTTTATCGAGGGGACTAGCGTTAGGCACGCAGTATTTT. Protein sequence: CASSLSRGLALGTQYF.

The J gene is TRBJ2-3, the V gene TRBV6-4, with 11 bases that match TRBD2. Per the germline V gene, CDR1 is MRHNA and CDR2 is SNTAGT. Trimming cost V 0 bases and J 4 bases; bases outside gene matches: 0. The CDR3 consists of 15 residues. The CDR3 loop reads CASSDSSGGADTQYF. Here the CDR3 DNA reads TGTGCCAGCAGTGACTCTAGCGGGGGGGCAGATACGCAGTATTTT.

The chain joins TRBV6-5 to TRBJ2-1; D gene ambiguous. The CDR3 spans 12 residues. Germline assignment: CDR1 MNHEY and CDR2 SVGAGI. The V end lost 7 bases, the J end lost 0 bases, and 4 bases lay between the germline ends. DNA of the CDR3: TGTGCCAGCACCTTCTCCTACAATGAGCAGTTCTTC. It translates to CASTFSYNEQFF.

This chain links TRBV9 with TRBJ1-3; D may be TRBD1 (6 bases). The CDR3 spans 16 residues. V was cut by 3 bases and J by 4 bases, with 17 bases left in between. CDR1 SGDLS and CDR2 YYNGEE come from the germline V gene. Here the CDR3 reads CASSARGGLSGNTIYF. As DNA, the CDR3 is TGTGCCAGCAGCGCCCGTGGGGGGCTTTCGGGAAACACCATATATTTT.

J is TRBJ2-1 and V is TRBV19; 9 bases map to TRBD2. Trimming removed 3 bases from V and 6 bases from J; junction bases left unmatched: 9. Germline CDR1 is LNHDA and CDR2 is SQIVND (reference sequence). CDR3 length equals 16 residues. Here the CDR3 DNA reads TGTGCCAGTAGTATGGATAGAGCGGGAGGTGTCAATGAGCAGTTCTTC. This gives the protein CASSMDRAGGVNEQFF. Drawing the rest from reference TRBV19 and TRBJ2-1, the complete variable domain is DGGITQSPKYLFRKEGQNVTLSCEQNLNHDAMYWYRQDPGQGLRLIYYSQIVNDFQKGDIAEGYSVSREKKESFPLTVTSAQKNPTAFYLCASSMDRAGGVNEQFFGPGTRLTVL.

Turning to this clone: The sample contains more than one DNA sequence encoding this CDR3. The J gene is TRBJ2-5, the V gene TRBV18, with 8 bases that match TRBD1. J lost 3 bases, V lost 3 bases, and 0 bases had no gene match. There are 13 residues in the CDR3. Germline V CDR1 and CDR2: KGHSH, LQKENI. The CDR3 DNA follows: TGTGCCAGCTCACCGGGACAGGAAGAGACCCAGTACTTC. As protein: CASSPGQEETQYF.

CDR3 nucleotides: TGCGCCAGCAGCCAAGATTATTTAGCGGGGGGGGTCGATGAGCAGTTCTTC. Translation gives CASSQDYLAGGVDEQFF. V usage is TRBV4-1 and J usage is TRBJ2-1; TRBD2 matches at 11 bases. This CDR3 contains 17 residues. J gave up 8 bases and V 0 bases, and 9 bases lay outside the gene matches. Germline CDR1 is MGHRA and CDR2 is YSYEKL.

This clone showed up just a few times. V gene TRBV5-5 combines with J gene TRBJ2-3; a possible D gene is TRBD2 (5 bases). The CDR3 is made up of 15 amino acids. V was clipped by 0 bases and J by 4 bases, with 12 bases between them. Germline CDR1 and CDR2: SGHKS and YYEKEE (reference sequence). The CDR3 spells CASSLEGAGADTQYF. The CDR3 DNA sequence: TGTGCCAGCAGCTTGGAGGGAGCCGGGGCAGATACGCAGTATTTT. The whole variable domain, remainder taken from reference TRBV5-5 and TRBJ2-3, is DAGVTQSPTHLIKTRGQQVTLRCSPISGHKSVSWYQQVLGQGPQFIFQYYEKEERGRGNFPDRFSARQFPNYSSELNVNALLLGDSALYLCASSLEGAGADTQYFGPGTRLTVL.

Comment on this clone: Distinct nucleotide sequences in the sample also encode this CDR3. The chain links TRBV19 to TRBJ2-2; D is uncertain. V was clipped by 4 bases and J by 2 bases, with 8 bases between them. CDR3 size: 14 residues. Germline V CDR1 and CDR2: LNHDA, SQIVND (reference sequence). The CDR3 DNA reads TGTGCCAGTAGTAGGACCGTTAACACCGGGGAGCTGTTTTTT. It is translated as CASSRTVNTGELFF.

The chain is built from TRBV18 and TRBJ1-1; D unresolved. The CDR3 has 14 residues. Germline V gene data show CDR1 as KGHSH and CDR2 as LQKENI. The V and J ends lost 6 bases and 0 bases respectively, with 11 bases between them. The chain's CDR3 is CASSFGRVNTEAFF. CDR3 nucleotides: TGTGCCAGCTCCTTCGGACGGGTGAACACTGAAGCTTTCTTT.

V usage is TRBV19 and J usage is TRBJ2-6, with 7 bases identical to TRBD1. The CDR3 is made up of 15 amino acids. The V gene's germline CDR1 is LNHDA and CDR2 SQIVND (reference sequence). The V and J ends lost 6 bases and 1 base, in that order; junction bases with no gene match: 3. In nucleotides, the CDR3 is TGTGCCAGTAGCAGACAGGGATCTGGGGCCAACGTCCTGACTTTC. Its protein product is CASSRQGSGANVLTF.

The gene calls are TRBV30 and TRBJ2-3; 10 bases are a match to TRBD2. The CDR3 length is 15 residues. V lost 2 bases and J lost 3; bases outside the gene matches: 5. Germline values: CDR1 GTSNPN, CDR2 SVGIG (reference sequence). The CDR3 DNA sequence: TGTGCCTGGAGTCTGGCTAGCGGGAGTACAGATACGCAGTATTTT. Translation: CAWSLASGSTDTQYF.

The chain couples TRBV27 to TRBJ1-1, with a possible D match to TRBD1 (6 bases). CDR1 is MNHEY, CDR2 SMNVEV, per germline (reference sequence). Trimming removed 7 bases at V and 5 bases at J, with 14 bases between. The CDR3 is made up of 13 amino acids. In nucleotides, the CDR3 is TGTGCCAGCAAGGATGGAGGGGGGACTGAAGCTTTCTTT. It yields the protein CASKDGGGTEAFF.

The chain carries TRBV7-9 and TRBJ1-4; 9 positions agree with TRBD1. Germline CDR1 SEHNR, CDR2 FQNEAQ (reference sequence). The CDR3 contains 13 residues. The trim removed 5 bases at V and 8 bases at J, leaving 3 bases unmatched. CDR3 coding DNA: TGTGCCAGCAGCGTGACAGGGGGGGAAAAACTGTTTTTT. Its protein product is CASSVTGGEKLFF.

As for this clone: The same CDR3 can be traced to other DNA sequences in this sample. The chain uses TRBV5-6 and TRBJ1-2, with D hard to call. The V gene lost 1 base and the J gene lost 4 bases, with 8 bases spanning the gap. The length of the CDR3 is 13 residues. Per the germline V gene, CDR1 is SGHDT and CDR2 is YYEEEE. For the CDR3, the DNA is TGTGCCAGCAGCTTGAATGGGCTCTATGGCTACACCTTC. As protein: CASSLNGLYGYTF. Full variable domain (rest looked up from reference TRBV5-6 and TRBJ1-2): DAGVTQSPTHLIKTRGQQVTLRCSPKSGHDTVSWYQQALGQGPQFIFQYYEEEERQRGNFPDRFSGHQFPNYSSELNVNALLLGDSALYLCASSLNGLYGYTFGSGTRLTVV.

V and J are TRBV5-1 and TRBJ2-2; D not resolved. The CDR3 length is 14 residues. The V end lost 3 bases, the J end lost 5 bases, and 11 bases lay between the germline ends. CDR1 is SGHRS and CDR2 is YFSETQ in the germline V gene. DNA of the CDR3: TGCGCCAGCAGCTATTTCCGAGCGACCGGGGAGCTGTTTTTT. The encoded protein is CASSYFRATGELFF. The entire variable domain, with the rest obtained from reference TRBV5-1 and TRBJ2-2, is as follows: KAGVTQTPRYLIKTRGQQVTLSCSPISGHRSVSWYQQTPGQGLQFLFEYFSETQRNKGNFPGRFSGRQFSNSRSEMNVSTLELGDSALYLCASSYFRATGELFFGEGSRLTVL.

This chain links TRBV10-2 with TRBJ2-5, with 7 nucleotides matching TRBD1. The CDR3 spans 13 residues. Germline V gives CDR1 WSHSY, CDR2 SAAADI. V lost 8 bases, J lost 5 bases, and 8 bases stayed unmatched. CDR3 coding DNA: TGCGCCAGCCACAGGGGTGAAGGGGAGACCCAGTACTTC. It encodes CASHRGEGETQYF.

This clone was picked up one time. The chain carries TRBV18 and TRBJ2-7; maybe TRBD1 (6 bases). Germline loops: CDR1 KGHSH, CDR2 LQKENI. Trimming removed 6 bases at V and 4 bases at J, with 13 bases between. CDR3 size: 13 residues. The CDR3 DNA reads as TGTGCCAGCTCCGGGACAATCGATTACGAGCAGTACTTC. As protein: CASSGTIDYEQYF.

The V call is TRBV7-9, the J call TRBJ1-2; weak D call: TRBD1 (5 bases). V was cut by 2 bases and J by 7 bases, with 11 bases left in between. The CDR3 contains 13 residues. Germline CDR1 SEHNR, CDR2 FQNEAQ (reference sequence). This CDR3 is CASSLSGAGGYTF. As DNA, the CDR3 is TGTGCCAGCAGCTTATCCGGGGCGGGTGGCTACACCTTC.

This rearrangement joins TRBV4-1 to TRBJ2-5; D not certain. The ends were cut back, 4 bases at V and 5 bases at J, with 14 bases in the middle. The germline CDR1 and CDR2 sequences are MGHRA and YSYEKL. The CDR3 spans 14 residues. CDR3 nucleotide sequence: TGCGCCAGCAGCCGGACCAGAAGTGGGGAGACCCAGTACTTC. Encoded protein: CASSRTRSGETQYF.